The sequence of this T cell receptor beta chain was determined in a study of radiation and T cells in renal cell carcinoma. Measured with immunoSEQ multiplex PCR; TCRdb has only the in-frame clones, and not every one. The table records some 100,000 clones, 65% to 85% of them present only once. The study, taken as a whole, reports: Baseline intratumoral clonotype presence is unknown without pretreatment biopsies.

Specified time point: baseline pretreatment blood. Treatment specified: 15 Gy SBRT to primary tumor, nephrectomy 4 weeks later. After SBRT, blood was collected at 2 and 4 weeks, plus baseline. CDR1 MDHEN and CDR2 SYDVKM come from the germline V gene. V shed 3 bases and J 6 bases; nucleotides not matched to a gene: 1. The CDR3 is made up of 14 amino acids. Points on this clone: Its antigen is still unknown. The same CDR3 also results from other DNA sequences found in this sample.

This chain uses TRBV28 with TRBJ2-1; 11 bases are shared with TRBD2. The source of this sequence is a man aged 60-69 years with renal cell carcinoma. Sequenced here: blood, sampled from a patient whose treatment included radiotherapy and nephrectomy. This chain's CDR3 is CASSFGLAGNEQFF. CDR3 in DNA: TGTGCCAGCAGTTTCGGACTAGCGGGCAATGAGCAGTTCTTC.